A selection of T cell receptor beta chains follows, all from one sample in a study of T-cell memory formation after mild COVID-19. TCRdb redid the calling of the 5' RACE reads with MiXCR, one entry per CDR3 protein. The profile covers about 600,000 distinct CDR3 sequences, with less than 25% appearing a single time and roughly 8.1% taken by the ten largest. The sample comprised PBMCs or a T cell subset sorted from them (not recorded which). These receptors were obtained from an adult woman who had mild COVID-19 (a few samples of this study predate the infection). Cell type and time point are not known. Both conserved end residues are part of each CDR3. A D gene is named only where the DNA matches it firmly. Expanded clones get a size class; other rows say once, few or many, or leave the size out.

d_gene,j_gene,abundance,len,v_gene,CDR3nt,CDR3aa
NA,TRBJ2-2,NA,16,TRBV4-2,TGTGCCAGCAGCCAAGAAGCGCGTGCGGGCCCCGGGGAGCTGTTTTTT,CASSQEARAGPGELFF
TRBD1,TRBJ1-1,NA,11,TRBV28,TGTGCCAGCAGTTTGGACAGGGGTCCTTTCTTT,CASSLDRGPFF
NA,TRBJ2-1,few,14,TRBV4-1,TGCGCCAGCAGCTACGGGGGGCTCTACAATGAGCAGTTCTTC,CASSYGGLYNEQFF
NA,TRBJ2-7,NA,13,TRBV5-1,TGCGCCAGCAGGGGTACAGAGAACTACGAGCAGTACTTC,CASRGTENYEQYF
TRBD1,TRBJ2-2,few,19,TRBV7-9,TGTGCCAGCAGCTTAAATCAGGGGGCCATATACGCGAACACCGGGGAGCTGTTTTTT,CASSLNQGAIYANTGELFF
NA,TRBJ1-1,NA,14,TRBV7-9,TGTGCCAGCAGCTTACAGGGACAGAACACTGAAGCTTTCTTT,CASSLQGQNTEAFF
NA,TRBJ2-2,many,14,TRBV5-1,TGCGCCAGCAGCTTGGGAGAGTCCACCGGGGAGCTGTTTTTT,CASSLGESTGELFF
NA,TRBJ2-1,NA,11,TRBV9,TGTGCCAGCAGCGCCGAGCATGAGCAGTTCTTC,CASSAEHEQFF
NA,TRBJ2-2,NA,15,TRBV5-8,TGTGCCAGCAGCTGGGGGACATCGAACACCGGGGAGCTGTTTTTT,CASSWGTSNTGELFF
NA,TRBJ2-1,few,13,TRBV29-1,TGCAGCGTAGCAAGCGGGACAGTCGATGAGCAGTTCTTC,CSVASGTVDEQFF